Below are 5 T cell receptor beta chains sequenced from a single sample in a study of identical twins. TCRdb itself ran the 5' RACE reads through MiXCR, one entry per CDR3 protein. The sample contains over 200,000 distinct CDR3 sequences, about 10% of which appear only once. The sample was memory T cells sorted from blood. These receptors came from a middle-aged man in good health.

This chain joins TRBV6-5 and TRBJ1-4; TRBD1 agrees at 8 bases. Trimming removed 2 bases from V and 8 bases from J; junction bases left unmatched: 10. Per the germline V gene, CDR1 is MNHEY and CDR2 is SVGAGI. The CDR3 contains 16 residues. In DNA, the CDR3 is TGTGCCAGCAGTTACGTTCGTGGACAGGGAGAAGAAAAACTGTTTTTT. Its protein product is CASSYVRGQGEEKLFF.

This clonotype has ten or more counts. V is TRBV11-1 and J is TRBJ2-1, with TRBD2 identical over 14 bases. Trimming at V came to 2 bases and at J to 0 bases, leaving 9 bases not matched to a gene. The CDR3 has 20 residues. The germline gives CDR1 SGHAT, CDR2 FQDESV (reference sequence). Written as DNA, the CDR3 is TGTGCCAGCAGCTTAAACCGGGGACTAGCGGGAGAGTTCTCCTACAATGAGCAGTTCTTC. Translated: CASSLNRGLAGEFSYNEQFF.

This clonotype was seen at least ten times. The rearrangement uses TRBV12-3 or TRBV12-4 and TRBJ1-6, with no clear D. V was trimmed by 8 bases and J by 10 bases, leaving 12 bases between them. CDR3 length: 12 residues. The CDR3 DNA reads as TGTGCCAGCGGCAAAGCTGGGTCACCCCTCCACTTT. Residues: CASGKAGSPLHF.

The chain recombines TRBV6-1 with TRBJ2-3; 7 positions match TRBD2. CDR1 is MNHNS, CDR2 SASEGT, per germline. The CDR3 totals 15 residues. V was pared by 3 bases and J by 7 bases, with 10 bases of the junction left unmatched. CDR3 sequence reads: CASSEVGGFTNTQYF. The CDR3 coding sequence is TGTGCCAGCAGTGAGGTGGGAGGGTTTACCAATACGCAGTATTTT.

Only a few counts were recorded for this clonotype. V and J are TRBV7-9 and TRBJ1-1; D remains ambiguous. CDR3 size: 13 residues. With 5 bases removed from V and 4 bases from J, the gap between germline ends came to 11 bases. Germline values: CDR1 SEHNR, CDR2 FQNEAQ (reference sequence). DNA of the CDR3: TGTGCCAGCAGCCCCCCCGGAGGCACTGAAGCTTTCTTT. Its translation: CASSPPGGTEAFF. The full variable domain, in which reference TRBV7-9 and TRBJ1-1 provide the parts outside the CDR3, is DTGVSQNPRHKITKRGQNVTFRCDPISEHNRLYWYRQTLGQGPEFLTYFQNEAQLEKSRLLSDRFSAERPKGSFSTLEIQRTEQGDSAMYLCASSPPGGTEAFFGQGTRLTVV.